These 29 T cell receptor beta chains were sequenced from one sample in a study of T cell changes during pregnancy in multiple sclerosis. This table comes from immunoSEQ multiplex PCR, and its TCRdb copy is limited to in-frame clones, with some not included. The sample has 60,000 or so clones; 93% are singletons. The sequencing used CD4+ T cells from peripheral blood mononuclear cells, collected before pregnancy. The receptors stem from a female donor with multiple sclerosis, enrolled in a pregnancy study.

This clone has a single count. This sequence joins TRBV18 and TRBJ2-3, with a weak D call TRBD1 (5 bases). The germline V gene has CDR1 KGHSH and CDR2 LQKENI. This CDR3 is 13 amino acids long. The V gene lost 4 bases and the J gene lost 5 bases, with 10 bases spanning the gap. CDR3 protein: CASSLNRGDTQYF. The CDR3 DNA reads TGTGCCAGCTCACTAAATAGGGGAGATACGCAGTATTTT.

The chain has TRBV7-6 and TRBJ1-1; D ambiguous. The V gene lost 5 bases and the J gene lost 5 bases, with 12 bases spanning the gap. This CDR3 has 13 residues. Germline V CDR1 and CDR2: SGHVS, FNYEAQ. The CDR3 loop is CASSPRHITEAFF. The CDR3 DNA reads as TGTGCCAGCAGCCCCAGACACATAACTGAAGCTTTCTTT.

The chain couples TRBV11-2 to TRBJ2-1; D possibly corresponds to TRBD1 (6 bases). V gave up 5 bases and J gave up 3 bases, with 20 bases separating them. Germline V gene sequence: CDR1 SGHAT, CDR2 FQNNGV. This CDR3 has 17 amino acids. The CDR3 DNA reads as TGTGCCAGCAGCCAGGGGTCATTGTGGCTCGACTACAATGAGCAGTTCTTC. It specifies CASSQGSLWLDYNEQFF.

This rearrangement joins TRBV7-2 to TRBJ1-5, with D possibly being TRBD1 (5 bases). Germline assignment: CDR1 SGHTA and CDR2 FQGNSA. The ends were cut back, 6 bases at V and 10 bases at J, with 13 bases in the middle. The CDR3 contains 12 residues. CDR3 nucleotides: TGTGCCAGCAGTGACAGACAGCGTCCCCAGCATTTT. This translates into CASSDRQRPQHF.

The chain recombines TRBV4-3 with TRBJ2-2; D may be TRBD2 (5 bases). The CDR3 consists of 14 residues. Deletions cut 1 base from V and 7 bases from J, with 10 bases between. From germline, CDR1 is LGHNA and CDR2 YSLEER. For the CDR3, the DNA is TGCGCCAGCAGCCAAGTAGGCGGGTTCGGGGAGCTGTTTTTT. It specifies CASSQVGGFGELFF.

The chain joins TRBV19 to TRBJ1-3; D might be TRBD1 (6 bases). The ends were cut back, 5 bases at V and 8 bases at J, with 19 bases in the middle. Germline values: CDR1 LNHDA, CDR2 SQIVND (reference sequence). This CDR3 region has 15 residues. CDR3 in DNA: TGTGCCAGTAGTGCCTCGGGGGGCGCCTATTACACCATATATTTT. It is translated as CASSASGGAYYTIYF.

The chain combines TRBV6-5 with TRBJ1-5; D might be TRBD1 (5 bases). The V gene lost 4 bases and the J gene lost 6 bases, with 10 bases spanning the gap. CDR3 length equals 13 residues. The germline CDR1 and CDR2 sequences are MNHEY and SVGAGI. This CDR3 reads CASSLTVGQPQHF. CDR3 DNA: TGTGCCAGCAGTTTGACAGTTGGTCAGCCCCAGCATTTT.

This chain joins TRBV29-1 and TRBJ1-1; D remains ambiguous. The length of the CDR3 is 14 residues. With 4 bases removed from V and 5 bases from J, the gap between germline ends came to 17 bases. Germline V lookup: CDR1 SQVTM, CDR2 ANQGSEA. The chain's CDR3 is CSVGMRQRRTEAFF. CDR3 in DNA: TGCAGCGTTGGGATGCGCCAGAGGCGGACTGAAGCTTTCTTT.

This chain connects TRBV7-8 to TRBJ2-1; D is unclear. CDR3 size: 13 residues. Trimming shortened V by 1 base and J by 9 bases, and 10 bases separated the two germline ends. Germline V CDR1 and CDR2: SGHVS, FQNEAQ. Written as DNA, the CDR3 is TGTGCCAGCAGCTTAGGACTTCCCATTGAGCAGTTCTTC. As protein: CASSLGLPIEQFF.

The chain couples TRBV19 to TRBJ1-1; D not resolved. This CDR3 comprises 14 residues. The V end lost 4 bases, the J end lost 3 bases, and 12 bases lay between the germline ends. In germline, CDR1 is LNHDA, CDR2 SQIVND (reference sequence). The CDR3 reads CASSTGGMYTEAFF. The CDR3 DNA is TGTGCCAGTAGTACCGGCGGGATGTACACTGAAGCTTTCTTT.

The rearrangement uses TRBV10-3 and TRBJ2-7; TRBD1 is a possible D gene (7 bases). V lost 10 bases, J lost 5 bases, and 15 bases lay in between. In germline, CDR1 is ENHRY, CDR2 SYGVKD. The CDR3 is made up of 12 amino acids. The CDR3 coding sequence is TGTGCCACTTTGGCCAGGGGGGACGAGCAGTACTTC. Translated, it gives CATLARGDEQYF.

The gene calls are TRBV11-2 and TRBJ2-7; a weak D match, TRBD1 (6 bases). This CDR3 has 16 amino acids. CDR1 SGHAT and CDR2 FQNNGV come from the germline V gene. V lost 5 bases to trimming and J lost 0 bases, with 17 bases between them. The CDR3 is CASSLSGGTSSYEQYF. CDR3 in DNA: TGTGCCAGCAGCCTCTCTGGGGGCACGAGCTCCTACGAGCAGTACTTC. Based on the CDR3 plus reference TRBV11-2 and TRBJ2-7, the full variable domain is EAGVAQSPRYKIIEKRQSVAFWCNPISGHATLYWYQQILGQGPKLLIQFQNNGVVDDSQLPKDRFSAERLKGVDSTLKIQPAKLEDSAVYLCASSLSGGTSSYEQYFGPGTRLTVT.

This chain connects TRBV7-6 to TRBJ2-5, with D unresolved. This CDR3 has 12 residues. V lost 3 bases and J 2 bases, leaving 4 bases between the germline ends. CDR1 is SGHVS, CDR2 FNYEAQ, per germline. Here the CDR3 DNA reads TGTGCCAGCAGCTTTACTCAAGAGACCCAGTACTTC. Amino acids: CASSFTQETQYF.

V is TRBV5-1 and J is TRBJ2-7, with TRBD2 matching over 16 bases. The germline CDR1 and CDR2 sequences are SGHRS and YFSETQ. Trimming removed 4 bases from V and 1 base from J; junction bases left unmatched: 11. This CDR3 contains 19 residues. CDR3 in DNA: TGCGCCAGCAGCCGTGGGACTAGCGGGAGGGCCGAGTCTTCCTACGAGCAGTACTTC. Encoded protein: CASSRGTSGRAESSYEQYF. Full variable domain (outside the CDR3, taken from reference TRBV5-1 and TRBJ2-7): KAGVTQTPRYLIKTRGQQVTLSCSPISGHRSVSWYQQTPGQGLQFLFEYFSETQRNKGNFPGRFSGRQFSNSRSEMNVSTLELGDSALYLCASSRGTSGRAESSYEQYFGPGTRLTVT.

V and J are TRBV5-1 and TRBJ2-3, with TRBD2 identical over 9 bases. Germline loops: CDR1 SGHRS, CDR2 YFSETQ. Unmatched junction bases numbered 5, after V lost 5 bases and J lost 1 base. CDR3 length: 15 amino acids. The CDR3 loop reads CASRVAGAGTDTQYF. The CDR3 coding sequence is TGCGCCAGCAGGGTAGCGGGAGCGGGCACAGATACGCAGTATTTT.

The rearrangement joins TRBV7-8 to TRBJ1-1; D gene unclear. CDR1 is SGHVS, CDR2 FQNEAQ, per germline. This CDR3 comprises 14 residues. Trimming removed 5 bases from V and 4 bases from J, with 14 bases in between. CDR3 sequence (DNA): TGTGCCAGCAGCACCAGGCGGGAGATCACTGAAGCTTTCTTT. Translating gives CASSTRREITEAFF.

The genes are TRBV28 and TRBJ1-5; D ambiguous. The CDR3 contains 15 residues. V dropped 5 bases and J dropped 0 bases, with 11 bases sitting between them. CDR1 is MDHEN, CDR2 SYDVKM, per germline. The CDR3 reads CASSPPPYSNQPQHF. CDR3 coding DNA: TGTGCCAGCAGTCCCCCCCCGTATAGCAATCAGCCCCAGCATTTT.

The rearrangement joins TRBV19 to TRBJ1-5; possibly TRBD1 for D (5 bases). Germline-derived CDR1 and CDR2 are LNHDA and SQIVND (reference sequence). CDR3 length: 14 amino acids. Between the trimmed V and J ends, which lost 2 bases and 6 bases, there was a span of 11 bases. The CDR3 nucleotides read TGTGCCAGTAGTATAAGTGGGGCCGTTCAGCCCCAGCATTTT. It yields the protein CASSISGAVQPQHF. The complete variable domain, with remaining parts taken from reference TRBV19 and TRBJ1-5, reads DGGITQSPKYLFRKEGQNVTLSCEQNLNHDAMYWYRQDPGQGLRLIYYSQIVNDFQKGDIAEGYSVSREKKESFPLTVTSAQKNPTAFYLCASSISGAVQPQHFGDGTRLSIL.

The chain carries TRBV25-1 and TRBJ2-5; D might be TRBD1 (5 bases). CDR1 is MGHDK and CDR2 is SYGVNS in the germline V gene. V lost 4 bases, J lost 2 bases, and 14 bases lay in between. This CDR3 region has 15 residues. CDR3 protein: CASSVPGISQETQYF. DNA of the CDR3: TGTGCCAGCAGTGTCCCAGGGATCTCTCAAGAGACCCAGTACTTC.

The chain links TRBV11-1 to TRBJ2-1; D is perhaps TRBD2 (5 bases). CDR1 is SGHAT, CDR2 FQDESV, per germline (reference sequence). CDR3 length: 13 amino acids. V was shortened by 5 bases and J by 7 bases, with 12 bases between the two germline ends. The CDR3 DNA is TGTGCCAGCAGCACGCCTAGCAGGAATGAGCAGTTCTTC. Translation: CASSTPSRNEQFF.

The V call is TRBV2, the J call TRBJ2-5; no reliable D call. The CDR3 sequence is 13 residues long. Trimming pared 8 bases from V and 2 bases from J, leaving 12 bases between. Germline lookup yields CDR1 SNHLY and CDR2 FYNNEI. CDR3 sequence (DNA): TGTGCCAGCCGTAGAGAAGTACAAGAGACCCAGTACTTC. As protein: CASRREVQETQYF.

CDR3 sequence reads: CASGDRGYEQYF. In DNA, the CDR3 is TGTGCCAGTGGGGACAGGGGATACGAGCAGTACTTC. The J gene is TRBJ2-7, the V gene TRBV19; 10 nucleotides align to TRBD1. The V gene end was trimmed by 8 bases and the J gene end by 4 bases; junction bases not matched to a gene: 2. Germline CDR1 and CDR2: LNHDA and SQIVND (reference sequence). The CDR3 runs 12 residues.

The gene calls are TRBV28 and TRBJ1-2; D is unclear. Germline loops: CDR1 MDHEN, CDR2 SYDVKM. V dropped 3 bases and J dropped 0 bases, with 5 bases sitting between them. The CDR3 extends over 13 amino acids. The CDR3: CASSLAANYGYTF. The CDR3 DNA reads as TGTGCCAGCAGTTTGGCCGCTAACTATGGCTACACCTTC.

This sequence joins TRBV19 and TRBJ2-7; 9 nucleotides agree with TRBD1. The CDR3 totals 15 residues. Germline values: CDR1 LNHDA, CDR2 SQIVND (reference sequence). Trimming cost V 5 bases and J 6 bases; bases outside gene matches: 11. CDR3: CASSPRTGAGGEQYF. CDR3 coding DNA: TGTGCCAGTAGTCCGCGGACAGGGGCGGGTGGCGAGCAGTACTTC.

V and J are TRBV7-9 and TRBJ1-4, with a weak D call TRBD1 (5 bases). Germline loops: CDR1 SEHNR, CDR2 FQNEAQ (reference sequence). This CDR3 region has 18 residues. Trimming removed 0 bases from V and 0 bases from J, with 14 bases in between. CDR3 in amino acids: CASSLAAGIRATNEKLFF. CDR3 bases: TGTGCCAGCAGCTTAGCAGCAGGGATTAGGGCAACTAATGAAAAACTGTTTTTT.

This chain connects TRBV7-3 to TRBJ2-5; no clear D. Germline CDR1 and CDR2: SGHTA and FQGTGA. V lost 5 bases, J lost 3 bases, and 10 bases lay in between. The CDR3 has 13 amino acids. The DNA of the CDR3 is TGTGCCAGCAGCGCAAGCCCAAAAGAGACCCAGTACTTC. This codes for CASSASPKETQYF.

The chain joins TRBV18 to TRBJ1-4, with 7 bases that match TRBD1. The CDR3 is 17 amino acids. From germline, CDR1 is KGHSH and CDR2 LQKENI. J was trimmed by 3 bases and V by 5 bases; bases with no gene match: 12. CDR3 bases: TGTGCCAGCTCATTGCAGGGGGTCCCCGCTTCTAATGAAAAACTGTTTTTT. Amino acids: CASSLQGVPASNEKLFF.

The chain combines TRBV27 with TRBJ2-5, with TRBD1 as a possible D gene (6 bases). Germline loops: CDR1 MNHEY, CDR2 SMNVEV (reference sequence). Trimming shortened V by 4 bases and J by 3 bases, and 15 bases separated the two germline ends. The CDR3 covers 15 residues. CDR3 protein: CASSSGKRTEETQYF. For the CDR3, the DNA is TGTGCCAGCAGTTCGGGTAAGAGGACAGAAGAGACCCAGTACTTC.

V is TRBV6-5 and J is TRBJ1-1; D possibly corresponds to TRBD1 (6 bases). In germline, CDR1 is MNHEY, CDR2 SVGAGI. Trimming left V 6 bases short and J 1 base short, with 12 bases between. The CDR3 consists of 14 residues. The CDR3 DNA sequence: TGTGCCAGCAGCAAACAGGGTGGGAACACTGAAGCTTTCTTT. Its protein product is CASSKQGGNTEAFF.